This TCR beta chain emerged from a study of shared T cell receptors in the human thymus. V was pared by 2 bases and J by 7 bases, with 19 bases of the junction left unmatched. The CDR3 has 19 amino acids. Looked up from germline, CDR1 is MDHEN and CDR2 is SYDVKM. TCRdb's copy holds only in-frame clones and misses some; the assay was immunoSEQ multiplex PCR. Seen here are 600,000 to 900,000 clones, 80% to 90% observed once, and the top ten hold about 0.0098%. Another study also made use of these data, one on human thymus T cells. That paper notes: Corrective surgery for congenital heart defects was being performed on the healthy Finnish infants who served as donors. Corrective cardiac surgery supplied the resected thymus tissue. Usage of V and J genes appeared biased in thymic and blood repertoires. Related reports documented highly overlapping thymic repertoires among unrelated individuals.

The J gene is TRBJ2-1, the V gene TRBV28, with TRBD2 matching over 8 bases. The sample comprised thymocytes. The sequence was obtained from a girl under three years old with a congenital heart defect. The CDR3 protein is CASSLAAPGGAIRGNEQFF. The CDR3, as DNA: TGTGCCAGCAGTTTAGCGGCCCCCGGGGGGGCCATCCGGGGTAATGAGCAGTTCTTC. Filled out from reference TRBV28 and TRBJ2-1, the complete variable domain reads DVKVTQSSRYLVKRTGEKVFLECVQDMDHENMFWYRQDPGLGLRLIYFSYDVKMKEKGDIPEGYSVSREKKERFSLILESASTNQTSMYLCASSLAAPGGAIRGNEQFFGPGTRLTVL.